This TCR beta chain was obtained from a study of T cell repertoires in cytomegalovirus infection. Study in general: The public TCR beta signatures pointed to both CMV infection and matching HLA type.

TCRdb called the reads again in MiXCR, with one record for every CDR3 protein. This table has around 70,000 distinct CDR3 sequences, over 3.5% appearing once. This CDR3 has 15 residues. CDR1 MDHEN and CDR2 SYDVKM come from the germline V gene. Trimming took off 7 bases at V and 3 bases at J, with 17 bases between the two ends. Study-wide results and caveats: Identification of carriers of CMV plus the relevant HLA was achieved through cumulative public TCR beta family frequency. CMV-specific TCR beta clonotypes restricted by HLA-C dominated the ex vivo response.

In this sample, this clonotype turned up many times. Its antigen is unknown. This receptor was identified in a human donor in good health (CMV status not recorded). Some clones in this sample may be carry-over from other donors' samples. Input material: PBMCs. The chain employs TRBV28 and TRBJ2-3; D unclear. The CDR3 loop reads CASKSSKGTTDTQYF. As DNA, the CDR3 is TGTGCCAGCAAGTCAAGTAAGGGTACGACAGATACGCAGTATTTT.